The source of this T cell receptor beta chain is a study of metastatic and nonmetastatic thyroid tumors. At the level of the study: Comparison of repertoires was carried out across blood and tumor or nodule tissue from malignant and benign thyroid patients.

All patients were untreated before thyroid surgery. The ends were cut back, 2 bases at V and 13 bases at J, with 21 bases in the middle. The CDR3 covers 16 residues. In germline, CDR1 is MNHEY, CDR2 SVGEGT. TCRdb re-analyzed the PCR reads using MiXCR. The sample has about 45,000 clones, roughly 4% seen once. The TCR originated in a female donor with papillary thyroid cancer or a benign thyroid nodule (not recorded which). Some clones in this sample may be carry-over from other donors' samples. The chain employs TRBV6-2 or TRBV6-3 and TRBJ1-6; D not certain. The sample taken for sequencing was blood. CDR3 DNA: TGTGCCAGCAGTTACCACCTGGGAGGAATGTTGTACCCCCTCCACTTT. It yields the protein CASSYHLGGMLYPLHF.